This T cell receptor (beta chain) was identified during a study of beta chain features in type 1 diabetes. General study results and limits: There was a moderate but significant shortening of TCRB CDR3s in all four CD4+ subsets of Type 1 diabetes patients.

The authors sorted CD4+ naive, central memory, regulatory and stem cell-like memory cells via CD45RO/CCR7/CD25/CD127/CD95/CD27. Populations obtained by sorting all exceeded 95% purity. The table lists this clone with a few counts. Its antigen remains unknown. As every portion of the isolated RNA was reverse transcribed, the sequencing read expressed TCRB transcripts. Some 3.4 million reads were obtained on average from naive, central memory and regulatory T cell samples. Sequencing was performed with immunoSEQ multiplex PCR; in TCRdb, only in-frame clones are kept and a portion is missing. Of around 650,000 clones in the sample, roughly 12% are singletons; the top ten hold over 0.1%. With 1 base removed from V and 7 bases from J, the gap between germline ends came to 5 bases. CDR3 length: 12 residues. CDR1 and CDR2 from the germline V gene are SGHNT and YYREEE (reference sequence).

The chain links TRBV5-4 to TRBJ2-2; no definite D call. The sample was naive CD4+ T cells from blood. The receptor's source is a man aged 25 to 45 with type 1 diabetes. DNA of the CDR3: TGTGCCAGCAGCTTGCCTATCGGGGAGCTGTTTTTT. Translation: CASSLPIGELFF.